The entry below describes one T cell receptor beta chain. Its antigen has not been determined. The read terminates 3 residues before the CDR3 end, so the remaining end is supplied by the germline J gene. The CDR3 runs 13 residues from the cysteine to the phenylalanine. The CDR3 was read in part: 30 bases, with the frame set at base 1. Via the germline V gene (reference sequence), CDR1 is SEHNR and CDR2 FQNEAQ. Read against the paper, the sample's treatment or condition label means: autologous CTL019 cells: CD19 CAR with 4-1BB and CD3 zeta domains. TCR zeta and 4-1BB costimulatory signaling domains were built into the CD19 CAR. T cells for CTL019 manufacturing were collected from peripheral blood by leukapheresis. The DNeasy Blood and Tissue Kit was used to extract genomic DNA from pre-infusion T cells, peripheral blood, or sorted post-infusion T cells. The immunoSEQ assay was used for deep sequencing of the TCR beta chain. The authors' pipeline ran thus. Only productive TCR beta rearrangements were used to compute clonotype frequencies. TCRdb provides this immuneACCESS table in a form limited to in-frame rearrangements. Some clones are lacking; in checked studies, under half of them reflect an unresolved V gene, and why the rest are absent is not known. V and J calls and clone size are copied from that table; D and trimming were computed from the DNA. In this sample's table one finds around 30,000 clones. The ten largest clones take up 1.9% of the sample.

The source of the sample is a study of TET2 disruption in CD19-targeted CAR T cells (dated by TCRdb to 2017 to 2018). About the investigation overall: Sample numbers were set by the original clinical trial design and sample availability, with no additional inclusion criteria.

Paper-wide results and their limitations: The conclusions drawn about the patient's CAR T cells were based on extensive analysis of just one subject.

This material consisted of CD8- CAR+ T cells sorted from cultured blood T cells, taken for CD19 CAR T cell therapy. Interpreted using the paper, the cell subset or site label stands for: CD8-negative CAR-positive T cells from the infusion product. This TCR derives from a man in his 70s with chronic lymphocytic leukemia. Rearrangement joined TRBV7-9 to TRBJ2-4; 8 nucleotides in the junction match TRBD2. The CDR3 reads CASSRAGVETQYF. The covered CDR3 bases are TGTGCCAGCAGCAGAGCGGGGGTGGAGACT. Joined to the reference TRBV7-9 and TRBJ2-4 proteins, this CDR3 gives the full variable domain: DTGVSQNPRHKITKRGQNVTFRCDPISEHNRLYWYRQTLGQGPEFLTYFQNEAQLEKSRLLSDRFSAERPKGSFSTLEIQRTEQGDSAMYLCASSRAGVETQYFGAGTRLSVL.